The rows below give T cell receptor beta chains drawn from one sample of a study of blood T cells in healthy people across ages. TCRdb reprocessed the 5' RACE reads via MiXCR and lists one record per CDR3 protein. The sample records about 720,000 distinct CDR3 sequences, approximately 22% being singletons. The specimen sequenced was blood. The origin of the receptors is a man aged 70-80 years in good health. CDR3s include the opening cysteine and the closing phenylalanine or tryptophan. D genes are given only for firm matches. The size entry is marked missing in some rows and otherwise reads once, few, many or a size class.

J: TRBJ2-4; size: few; D: NA; V: TRBV29-1; DNA: TGCAGCGTTGAATGGGGGTCAAAAAACATTCAGTACTTC; CDR3: CSVEWGSKNIQYF
J: TRBJ1-2; size: few; D: NA; V: TRBV14; DNA: TGTGCCAGCAGCCGTAGTAGAACAGGCTATGGCTACACCTTC; CDR3: CASSRSRTGYGYTF
J: TRBJ1-4; size: NA; D: NA; V: TRBV25-1; DNA: TGTGCCAGCAGTGAGCGAGCGGCGGGTGAAAAACTGTTTTTT; CDR3: CASSERAAGEKLFF
J: TRBJ1-1; size: few; D: NA; V: TRBV5-5; DNA: TGTGCCAGCACCCTTGGGACGGTTGGGACTGAAGCTTTCTTT; CDR3: CASTLGTVGTEAFF
J: TRBJ2-3; size: NA; D: NA; V: TRBV12-3/TRBV12-4; DNA: TGTGCCAGCAGAGTGACGGCAGATACGCAGTATTTT; CDR3: CASRVTADTQYF
J: TRBJ2-7; size: NA; D: NA; V: TRBV12-3/TRBV12-4; DNA: TGTGCCATCTCATTTACGCTCCGCGAGCAGTACTTC; CDR3: CAISFTLREQYF
J: TRBJ1-2; size: NA; D: NA; V: TRBV28; DNA: TGTGCCAGCACCCAATCTCGGACAGTTTATGGCTACACCTTC; CDR3: CASTQSRTVYGYTF
J: TRBJ2-1; size: few; D: NA; V: TRBV27; DNA: TGTGCCAGCAGTTTATATCTCCCAAACAATGAGCAGTTCTTC; CDR3: CASSLYLPNNEQFF
J: TRBJ2-6; size: NA; D: NA; V: TRBV11-3; DNA: TGTGCCAGCAGCTTCTCCCAGGGAGCTGGGGCCAACGTCCTGACTTTC; CDR3: CASSFSQGAGANVLTF
J: TRBJ1-4; size: NA; D: NA; V: TRBV9; DNA: TGTGCCAGCAGCTTCCGGACAGCTCCTAATGAAAAACTGTTTTTT; CDR3: CASSFRTAPNEKLFF
J: TRBJ2-4; size: NA; D: NA; V: TRBV25-1; DNA: TGTGCCAGCAGTGCGTCCGGGGCCAAAAACATTCAGTACTTC; CDR3: CASSASGAKNIQYF
J: TRBJ2-2; size: few; D: TRBD2; V: TRBV5-1; DNA: TGCGCCAGCAGCTTGGCTAGCGGGGGCACCGGGGAGCTGTTTTTT; CDR3: CASSLASGGTGELFF
J: TRBJ2-5; size: few; D: TRBD2; V: TRBV2; DNA: TGTGCCGGGAAAAGCGGGAGGGAGGAGACCCAGTACTTC; CDR3: CAGKSGREETQYF
J: TRBJ1-1; size: once; D: NA; V: TRBV6-1; DNA: TGTGCCAGCAGTGAAGCGAGGGCAGGGAGCCCGACTGAAGCTTTCTTT; CDR3: CASSEARAGSPTEAFF
J: TRBJ2-4; size: NA; D: TRBD2; V: TRBV7-2; DNA: TGTGCCAGCAGCTCGACTAGCGGGGGGGTTAGAAACATTCAGTACTTC; CDR3: CASSSTSGGVRNIQYF
J: TRBJ2-7; size: once; D: TRBD1; V: TRBV7-6; DNA: TGTGCCAGCAGCCGAAGACAGGGGGCTGAAGAGCAGTACTTC; CDR3: CASSRRQGAEEQYF
J: TRBJ2-2; size: few; D: NA; V: TRBV3-1; DNA: TGTGCCAGCAGCCCCGGGATTGCGAACACCGGGGAGCTGTTTTTT; CDR3: CASSPGIANTGELFF
J: TRBJ2-1; size: NA; D: TRBD2; V: TRBV15; DNA: TGTGCCACTACGAACCTAGCGGGACTTTACAATGAGCAGTTCTTC; CDR3: CATTNLAGLYNEQFF
J: TRBJ2-3; size: NA; D: TRBD2; V: TRBV11-2; DNA: TGTGCCAGCAGCTACCTCTCCCGGCTAGCGGGGAGCACAGATACGCAGTATTTT; CDR3: CASSYLSRLAGSTDTQYF
J: TRBJ1-1; size: many; D: NA; V: TRBV18; DNA: TGTGCCAGCTCACCACCTATTAGTGGCAGGGGGAACACTGAAGCTTTCTTT; CDR3: CASSPPISGRGNTEAFF
J: TRBJ1-5; size: few; D: TRBD1; V: TRBV12-3/TRBV12-4; DNA: TGTGCCAGCAGTTTACTGGGACAGTACAATCAGCCCCAGCATTTT; CDR3: CASSLLGQYNQPQHF
J: TRBJ2-6; size: few; D: NA; V: TRBV29-1; DNA: TGCAGCGTTGAAGGCGGGACCAACGTCCTGACTTTC; CDR3: CSVEGGTNVLTF
J: TRBJ1-4; size: NA; D: NA; V: TRBV5-1; DNA: TGCGCCAGCCACTCTCCGGGGGCGACTAATGAAAAACTGTTTTTT; CDR3: CASHSPGATNEKLFF
J: TRBJ2-1; size: NA; D: NA; V: TRBV20-1; DNA: TGCAGTGAACACCCTAGGGCGGGACCCCCCTACAATGAGCAGTTCTTC; CDR3: CSEHPRAGPPYNEQFF
J: TRBJ1-2; size: few; D: NA; V: TRBV7-3; DNA: TGTGCCAGCAGCACCACTGGGACTGTCTATGGCTACACCTTC; CDR3: CASSTTGTVYGYTF
J: TRBJ2-3; size: NA; D: TRBD2; V: TRBV12-3/TRBV12-4; DNA: TGTGCCAGCAGACCTACTAGCGGGGTCCCAGATACGCAGTATTTT; CDR3: CASRPTSGVPDTQYF
J: TRBJ1-5; size: NA; D: NA; V: TRBV6-1; DNA: TGTGCCAGCAGTGAATACGCGGGGACGGGTGGCTATAGCAATCAGCCCCAGCATTTT; CDR3: CASSEYAGTGGYSNQPQHF
J: TRBJ1-2; size: few; D: TRBD1; V: TRBV7-2; DNA: TGTGCCAGCAGTTCCCAGGGGGGCCATAACTATGGCCACACCTTC; CDR3: CASSSQGGHNYGHTF
J: TRBJ1-1; size: NA; D: NA; V: TRBV5-1; DNA: TGCGCCAGCAGGACTGAGGTGAACACTGAAGCTTTCTTT; CDR3: CASRTEVNTEAFF
J: TRBJ1-2; size: few; D: TRBD1; V: TRBV10-3; DNA: TGTGCCATCAGGAGCCGGGACAGGGGATTCGACGACTATGGCTACACCTTC; CDR3: CAIRSRDRGFDDYGYTF
J: TRBJ2-7; size: NA; D: TRBD2; V: TRBV20-1; DNA: TGCAGTGCTGGACTAGCGGGGGGCCTTGATCAGCAGTACTTC; CDR3: CSAGLAGGLDQQYF
J: TRBJ2-5; size: NA; D: NA; V: TRBV20-1; DNA: TGCAGTGCTAGCCCTGATAGGGCCCAGTACTTC; CDR3: CSASPDRAQYF
J: TRBJ2-3; size: NA; D: NA; V: TRBV11-2; DNA: TGTGCCAGCACTCCCCTAACCACAGATACGCAGTATTTT; CDR3: CASTPLTTDTQYF
J: TRBJ1-3; size: NA; D: NA; V: TRBV20-1; DNA: TGCAGTGTTCTCCTATCTGGAAACACCATATATTTT; CDR3: CSVLLSGNTIYF
J: TRBJ2-1; size: few; D: NA; V: TRBV5-1; DNA: TGCGCCAGCAGCTTCTGGTCGGGGCCGGGTGAGCAGTTCTTC; CDR3: CASSFWSGPGEQFF
J: TRBJ1-1; size: few; D: NA; V: TRBV10-3; DNA: TGTGCCATCAGTGTTGGGGGCAATGGGGCTGAAGCTTTCTTT; CDR3: CAISVGGNGAEAFF
J: TRBJ1-4; size: NA; D: NA; V: TRBV5-1; DNA: TGCGCCAGCAGCTTGGAGACAGGCCTTACTGAAAAACTGTTTTTT; CDR3: CASSLETGLTEKLFF
J: TRBJ2-5; size: few; D: NA; V: TRBV12-3/TRBV12-4; DNA: TGTGCCAGCACCTCGTCTAGAGCACAAGAGACCCAGTACTTC; CDR3: CASTSSRAQETQYF
J: TRBJ2-5; size: NA; D: NA; V: TRBV6-1; DNA: TGTGCCATCCGACCGGGGGCTGGAGAGACCCAGTACTTC; CDR3: CAIRPGAGETQYF
J: TRBJ2-7; size: few; D: TRBD2; V: TRBV14; DNA: TGTGCCAGCAGTAAAGGGACTAGCGGATACGAGCAGTACTTC; CDR3: CASSKGTSGYEQYF